This TCR beta chain was captured by sequencing in a study of blood T cells in healthy people across ages. A second PCR of 7 to 11 cycles used a sample-barcoded 5' primer and a J-beta primer mix. TCRdb redid the calling of the 5' RACE reads with MiXCR, one entry per CDR3 protein. The sample has hundreds of thousands of distinct CDR3 sequences; 58% are singletons. Turning to this clonotype: As yet, its antigen is unknown.

There are 18 residues in the CDR3. After removal of 3 bases from V and 2 bases from J, the junction contained 12 bases not matched to a gene. Per the germline V gene, CDR1 is DFQATT and CDR2 is SNEGSKA (reference sequence). Donor samples were obtained from healthy Caucasian individuals from Russia, aged 6 to 90. Study results and limitations: A strong correlation between TCR beta diversity and naive T cell percentage was seen.

The chain carries TRBV20-1 and TRBJ2-3, with TRBD2 identical over 12 bases. The clonotype comes from a man aged 60 to 69 in good health. Sequencing input: blood. The DNA for the CDR3 is TGCAGTGCTAGTTCCCTGACTAGCGGGGGTTTTCTCACAGATACGCAGTATTTT. This sequence encodes CSASSLTSGGFLTDTQYF.